The rows below give T cell receptor beta chains drawn from one sample of a study of cytomegalovirus exposure and HLA in healthy donors. Data came from immunoSEQ multiplex PCR; TCRdb stores just in-frame clones and leaves some out. The table shows approximately 150,000 clones, with 82% occurring only once. Sequenced sample: PBMCs. The source of these receptors is a man in his fifties in good health and CMV-seropositive. CDR3s include the opening cysteine and the closing phenylalanine or tryptophan. The order of the fields is CDR3 DNA, CDR3 protein, V gene, clone size, J gene, D gene. D genes are given only for firm matches. Rows give clone size only sometimes, using once, few, many, or a class for an expanded clone.

CDR3nt: TGTGCCAGCAGCGTCGGCTCGAGGGAGAACACCGGGGAGCTGTTTTTT
CDR3aa: CASSVGSRENTGELFF
v_gene: TRBV9
abundance: NA
j_gene: TRBJ2-2
d_gene: NA

CDR3nt: TGTGCCAGCAGTCCGACAGGGTATAGCAATCAGCCCCAGCATTTT
CDR3aa: CASSPTGYSNQPQHF
v_gene: TRBV6-5
abundance: NA
j_gene: TRBJ1-5
d_gene: TRBD1

CDR3nt: TGTGCCAGCAGTTTATCCGGACAGCGCGAGCAGTACTTC
CDR3aa: CASSLSGQREQYF
v_gene: TRBV28
abundance: NA
j_gene: TRBJ2-7
d_gene: NA

CDR3nt: TGTGCCAGCTCACTTACAGGGGACACTGAAGCTTTCTTT
CDR3aa: CASSLTGDTEAFF
v_gene: TRBV18
abundance: once
j_gene: TRBJ1-1
d_gene: TRBD1

CDR3nt: TGTGCCAGCAGTCGAGGGGGCGAGCAGTACTTC
CDR3aa: CASSRGGEQYF
v_gene: TRBV11-2
abundance: NA
j_gene: TRBJ2-7
d_gene: NA

CDR3nt: TGTGCCAGCAGCTTAGCGAACTACGAGCAGTACTTC
CDR3aa: CASSLANYEQYF
v_gene: TRBV5-6
abundance: NA
j_gene: TRBJ2-7
d_gene: NA

CDR3nt: TGTGCCATCAGTGAGACTAGCGGGAGCTCCTACAATGAGCAGTTCTTC
CDR3aa: CAISETSGSSYNEQFF
v_gene: TRBV10-3
abundance: NA
j_gene: TRBJ2-1
d_gene: TRBD2

CDR3nt: TGTGCCACTCGGCCCGGGGGAAACAAAAACATTCAGTACTTC
CDR3aa: CATRPGGNKNIQYF
v_gene: TRBV19
abundance: NA
j_gene: TRBJ2-4
d_gene: NA

CDR3nt: TGTGCCAGCGAGGGCCCCACTGGGGCCAACGTCCTGACTTTC
CDR3aa: CASEGPTGANVLTF
v_gene: TRBV28
abundance: once
j_gene: TRBJ2-6
d_gene: NA

CDR3nt: TGTGCCAGCAGCCTCTTAATGAACACTGAAGCTTTCTTT
CDR3aa: CASSLLMNTEAFF
v_gene: TRBV6-5
abundance: NA
j_gene: TRBJ1-1
d_gene: NA

CDR3nt: TGCGCCAGCAGCCAAGATCCAGGGTTAGGCTATGGCTACACCTTC
CDR3aa: CASSQDPGLGYGYTF
v_gene: TRBV4-3
abundance: NA
j_gene: TRBJ1-2
d_gene: NA

CDR3nt: TGTGCTAGCAGCTTCGCTATAGCGGGACTAGAGACCCAGTACTTC
CDR3aa: CASSFAIAGLETQYF
v_gene: TRBV7-7
abundance: NA
j_gene: TRBJ2-5
d_gene: TRBD2

CDR3nt: TGTGCCAGCAGCTTAGTAGCGGATGGCACAGATACGCAGTATTTT
CDR3aa: CASSLVADGTDTQYF
v_gene: TRBV7-2
abundance: once
j_gene: TRBJ2-3
d_gene: NA

CDR3nt: TGTGCCAGCAGCGCCGGGACAGGGGTCGGCGGCTACACCTTC
CDR3aa: CASSAGTGVGGYTF
v_gene: TRBV28
abundance: NA
j_gene: TRBJ1-2
d_gene: TRBD1

CDR3nt: TGTGCCAGCAGTTACATTGGGGGGACAGGGGAAGAGACCCAGTACTTC
CDR3aa: CASSYIGGTGEETQYF
v_gene: TRBV6-5
abundance: NA
j_gene: TRBJ2-5
d_gene: TRBD1

CDR3nt: TGTGCCATCAGTGGACAGGGATCCTCCAATGAGCAGTTCTTC
CDR3aa: CAISGQGSSNEQFF
v_gene: TRBV10-3
abundance: NA
j_gene: TRBJ2-1
d_gene: TRBD1

CDR3nt: TGTGCCAGCTCAGGAGGGACAGGGCCATTCTACGAGCAGTACTTC
CDR3aa: CASSGGTGPFYEQYF
v_gene: TRBV18
abundance: NA
j_gene: TRBJ2-7
d_gene: TRBD1

CDR3nt: TGTGCCAGCAGTGCTGGACTAGCGGGGGTTTCCTACGAGCAGTACTTC
CDR3aa: CASSAGLAGVSYEQYF
v_gene: TRBV6-1
abundance: NA
j_gene: TRBJ2-7
d_gene: TRBD2

CDR3nt: TGCGCCAGCAGCCTAGGGGTCCCTAACTATGGCTACACCTTC
CDR3aa: CASSLGVPNYGYTF
v_gene: TRBV5-1
abundance: NA
j_gene: TRBJ1-2
d_gene: NA

CDR3nt: TGTGCCAGCAAATGGGACAGGGAAGTTATGAACACTGAAGCTTTCTTT
CDR3aa: CASKWDREVMNTEAFF
v_gene: TRBV7-2
abundance: NA
j_gene: TRBJ1-1
d_gene: TRBD1

CDR3nt: TGTGCCTGGAGTCTTGGACAGGGTAATTCACCCCTCCACTTT
CDR3aa: CAWSLGQGNSPLHF
v_gene: TRBV30
abundance: NA
j_gene: TRBJ1-6
d_gene: TRBD1

CDR3nt: TGCGCCAGCAGCACCCGGGTCCCCCCCTACGAGCAGTACTTC
CDR3aa: CASSTRVPPYEQYF
v_gene: TRBV5-1
abundance: NA
j_gene: TRBJ2-7
d_gene: NA